The 3 T cell receptor beta chains listed next were all sequenced from one sample in a study of shared clonotypes between healthy human individuals. Naive-designated CD8 cells lacked CD45RO, were positively enriched for CCR7, and omitted terminally differentiated effector memory CD45RA+ cells. Sequencing was performed with immunoSEQ multiplex PCR; in TCRdb, only in-frame clones are kept and a portion is missing. In the table there are millions of clones, about 93% of which are singletons. Sequencing used naive CD8+ T cells from PBMCs. These receptors all come from a man younger than 35 in good health. Some clones in this sample may be carry-over from other donors' samples.

J is TRBJ2-2 and V is TRBV21-1; the table's D call TRBD2 went unverified against the DNA. TRBV21-1 counts as a pseudogene. The CDR3 covers 14 residues. The chain's CDR3 is CASSMSKTVRELFF. CDR3 sequence (DNA): TGTGCCAGCAGCATGTCTAAAACGGTCAGGGAGCTGTTTTTT.

The chain uses TRBV5-1 and TRBJ2-3; either TRBD1 or TRBD2 may fit D (5 bases each). CDR1 and CDR2 from the germline V gene are SGHRS and YFSETQ. V shed 4 bases and J shed 4 bases, with 16 bases lying between them. The CDR3 spans 15 residues. CDR3 in amino acids: CASSPMGVIADTQYF. CDR3 bases: TGCGCCAGCAGCCCCATGGGGGTGATTGCAGATACGCAGTATTTT.

This clone has only one observation. V gene TRBV15 combines with J gene TRBJ2-1; D is uncertain. This CDR3 has 14 residues. Germline V gene sequence: CDR1 LNHNV, CDR2 YYDKDF (reference sequence). Trimming took off 6 bases at V and 4 bases at J, with 13 bases between the two ends. This CDR3 reads CATRARQDYNEQFF. Here the CDR3 DNA reads TGTGCCACCAGGGCTCGGCAGGATTACAATGAGCAGTTCTTC. Using reference TRBV15 and TRBJ2-1 for the parts outside the CDR3, the full variable domain is DAMVIQNPRYQVTQFGKPVTLSCSQTLNHNVMYWYQQKSSQAPKLLFHYYDKDFNNEADTPDNFQSRRPNTSFCFLDIRSPGLGDTAMYLCATRARQDYNEQFFGPGTRLTVL.